These T cell receptor beta chains were read from a single sample in a study of monozygotic twins with cystic fibrosis. Only in-frame clones appear in the TCRdb table, and some are missing; sequencing was by immunoSEQ multiplex PCR. The sample yields around 14,000 clones, approximately 98% seen once. Sequenced sample: blood. The receptors here all came from a girl aged 2 to 9 with cystic fibrosis. Each CDR3 is given with its conserved first and last residue. Fields, in order: clone size, D gene, J gene, V gene, CDR3 DNA, CDR3 protein. The D gene is left open where the match is weak. A clone size is listed for some rows: how often the clone was seen (once, few, many), or a class if it is expanded.

NA NA TRBJ1-2 TRBV5-6 TGTGCCAGCAGCTTGGGCGGGGGGCCTAATGGCTACACCTTC CASSLGGGPNGYTF
once NA TRBJ1-4 TRBV27 TGTGCCAGCAGCCTCATTAGCGTCGGGCGGCCAACTAATGAAAAACTGTTTTTT CASSLISVGRPTNEKLFF
NA TRBD2 TRBJ2-7 TRBV4-2 TGTGCCAGCAGCCTTCGGCGAGGACTAGCGGAATACGAGCAGTACTTC CASSLRRGLAEYEQYF
NA TRBD1 TRBJ1-1 TRBV14 TGTGCCAGCAGCCAAAGGACAGGGGACAGCACTGAAGCTTTCTTT CASSQRTGDSTEAFF
NA NA TRBJ2-3 TRBV7-2 TGTGCCAGCAGCTTTAGACGAGATACGCAGTATTTT CASSFRRDTQYF
NA NA TRBJ2-3 TRBV7-8 TGTGCCAGCAGCTTATGGGCAGATACGCAGTATTTT CASSLWADTQYF
NA TRBD1 TRBJ2-1 TRBV6-5 TGTGCCAGCAGTGAGACAGGGGATGAGCAGTTCTTC CASSETGDEQFF
NA NA TRBJ1-1 TRBV18 TGTGCCAGCTCACCAGGGTCCACTGAAGCTTTCTTT CASSPGSTEAFF
NA NA TRBJ1-5 TRBV28 TGTGCCAACAGTAGAGGGGGGGGTCAGCCCCAGCATTTT CANSRGGGQPQHF
NA NA TRBJ1-1 TRBV5-1 TGCGCCAGCAGCTTGGCCGGGACCGCGGATGCTTTCTTT CASSLAGTADAFF
NA TRBD2 TRBJ2-1 TRBV9 TGTGCCAGCAGCCCTTCGACTAGCGGCTCCTACAATGAGCAGTTCTTC CASSPSTSGSYNEQFF
NA NA TRBJ1-5 TRBV7-8 TGTGCCAGCAGCTTACAGGAAGGGGGGAGCAATCAGCCCCAGCATTTT CASSLQEGGSNQPQHF
NA NA TRBJ1-1 TRBV4-3 TGCGCCAGCAGCCAAGTCCTTCTACAGGGACCCACTGAAGCTTTCTTT CASSQVLLQGPTEAFF
NA TRBD1 TRBJ2-7 TRBV5-1 TGCGCCAGCAGCTGGACAGGGTTATCCTACGAGCAGTACTTC CASSWTGLSYEQYF
NA TRBD1 TRBJ2-7 TRBV9 TGTGCCAGCAGCGTAGACGAGACAGGGAGCTCCTACGAGCAGTACTTC CASSVDETGSSYEQYF
NA TRBD1 TRBJ1-1 TRBV5-1 TGCGCCAGCAGCCACGACAGGGGGCTCGGGGTCACTGAAGCTTTCTTT CASSHDRGLGVTEAFF
NA NA TRBJ1-2 TRBV28 TGTGCCAGCAGATCTGGGGGGAGTAGACATGGCTACACCTTC CASRSGGSRHGYTF
NA NA TRBJ2-2 TRBV4-1 TGCGCCAGCAGCCTCGTTCTCGTACGGGACGGGGAGCTGTTTTTT CASSLVLVRDGELFF
once NA TRBJ2-7 TRBV7-8 TGTGCCAGCAGCTTAGCCCCTTCCGTTTACGAGCAGTACTTC CASSLAPSVYEQYF
NA NA TRBJ1-5 TRBV19 TGTGCCAGTACTGCGGTAGGGGCGCATCAGCCCCAGCATTTT CASTAVGAHQPQHF
NA NA TRBJ1-1 TRBV7-2 TGTGCCAGCAGCTTAGTACAGGAGGGAGCCATGAACACTGAAGCTTTCTTT CASSLVQEGAMNTEAFF
once NA TRBJ2-3 TRBV7-2 TGTGCCAGCAGCCAAGGGGTTTACAACACAGATACGCAGTATTTT CASSQGVYNTDTQYF
NA NA TRBJ1-1 TRBV19 TGTGCCAGTAGTCTCAAATGGACGGGGAACACTGAAGCTTTCTTT CASSLKWTGNTEAFF
NA NA TRBJ2-2 TRBV7-9 TGTGCCAGCAGCTCAAACACCGGGGAGCTGTTTTTT CASSSNTGELFF
NA TRBD1 TRBJ1-2 TRBV5-1 TGCGCCAGCAGCAACCACAGGGGTGGCTACACCTTC CASSNHRGGYTF
once NA TRBJ2-5 TRBV15 TGTGCCACCAGCAGAGATAGGGCTAGGGGAGAGACCCAGTACTTC CATSRDRARGETQYF
NA TRBD1 TRBJ2-3 TRBV6-1 TGTGCCAGCAGTAGGGACAGGACCACAGATACGCAGTATTTT CASSRDRTTDTQYF
NA NA TRBJ1-5 TRBV6-7 TGTGCCAGCAGTCCAGGGAAGCAACAGCCCCAGCATTTT CASSPGKQQPQHF
NA TRBD2 TRBJ2-7 TRBV5-1 TGCGCCAGCAGCCTCATAGCGGGACACTCTTCCTACGAGCAGTACTTC CASSLIAGHSSYEQYF
NA NA TRBJ1-1 TRBV6-1 TGTGCCAGCAGTGATCTCTTGAACACTGAAGCTTTCTTT CASSDLLNTEAFF
once NA TRBJ1-2 TRBV5-1 TGCGCCAGCAGCTTGGAAGGGAACTATGGCTACACCTTC CASSLEGNYGYTF
NA TRBD1 TRBJ1-1 TRBV9 TGTGCCAGCAGCCCTAAGGGACAGAGGAACACTGAAGCTTTCTTT CASSPKGQRNTEAFF
NA TRBD1 TRBJ2-1 TRBV29-1 TGCAGCGTACGAAACAGGGGGCGTCTTAGCCGAAGGTCCTACAATGAGCAGTTCTTC CSVRNRGRLSRRSYNEQFF
NA NA TRBJ2-7 TRBV30 TGTGCCTGGTCTCCGGGACAATCAGGGCAGTACTTC CAWSPGQSGQYF
NA TRBD2 TRBJ2-1 TRBV19 TGTGCCAGTAGTATCCTAGCGGGAGTCTCCTACAATGAGCAGTTCTTC CASSILAGVSYNEQFF
NA NA TRBJ1-3 TRBV6-5 TGTGCCAGCAGTTACCGGGCTTCTGGAAACACCATATATTTT CASSYRASGNTIYF
NA NA TRBJ1-2 TRBV29-1 TGCAGCGTTGAACAAGGAAACTATGGCTACACCTTC CSVEQGNYGYTF
NA NA TRBJ2-7 TRBV11-1 TGTGCCAGCACAGGGAATCAATACGAGCAGTACTTC CASTGNQYEQYF
NA NA TRBJ2-7 TRBV6-6 TGTGCCAGCAGTTGGTACGGGACGCTTTTTTACGAGCAGTACTTC CASSWYGTLFYEQYF
NA NA TRBJ1-5 TRBV10-2 TGCGCCAGCAGGGACGGCTCGGGCAATCAGCCCCAGCATTTT CASRDGSGNQPQHF
NA TRBD2 TRBJ2-1 TRBV18 TGTGCCAGCTCCCTTCCGGGGGTGGTAGCGGGAGGCACTCCCTACAATGAGCAGTTCTTC CASSLPGVVAGGTPYNEQFF
NA TRBD2 TRBJ2-1 TRBV27 TGTGCCAGCAGAAGACTAGCGGGAGGTCTGTACAATGAGCAGTTCTTC CASRRLAGGLYNEQFF
NA NA TRBJ2-6 TRBV9 TGTGCCAGCAGCGTAGTGGGCTCTGGGGCCAACGTCCTGACTTTC CASSVVGSGANVLTF
once NA TRBJ2-1 TRBV2 TGTGCCAGCAGTAACGGGAAGGAGCAGTTCTTC CASSNGKEQFF
NA TRBD2 TRBJ2-3 TRBV6-1 TGTGCCAGCAGTCTGGGGGGGAGCACAGATACGCAGTATTTT CASSLGGSTDTQYF
NA NA TRBJ2-1 TRBV21-1 TGTGCCAAGCTACAGGGGAGAGATGAGCAGTTCTTC CAKLQGRDEQFF
NA TRBD2 TRBJ2-3 TRBV7-9 TGTGCCAGCAGCTTAGGGACTAGCAGACTCACAGATACGCAGTATTTT CASSLGTSRLTDTQYF
NA NA TRBJ1-3 TRBV27 TGTGCCAGCAGCCCCCTCACTAGCTCTGGAAACACCATATATTTT CASSPLTSSGNTIYF
NA NA TRBJ1-4 TRBV28 TGTGCCAGCAGTTTAGAGACAGGCTCGAATGAAAAACTGTTTTTT CASSLETGSNEKLFF
NA NA TRBJ2-2 TRBV10-3 TGTGCCATCAGTCAGACAGGAGTCACCGGGGAGCTGTTTTTT CAISQTGVTGELFF
NA NA TRBJ2-1 TRBV19 TGTGCCACCCACGTGGGAGGTGAGCAGTTCTTC CATHVGGEQFF
NA NA TRBJ1-1 TRBV29-1 TGCAGCGTTCGCATGAACACTGAAGCTTTCTTT CSVRMNTEAFF
NA NA TRBJ1-2 TRBV18 TGTGCCAGCTCACCTCCCCGGTCTACCTATGGCTACACCTTC CASSPPRSTYGYTF
NA NA TRBJ2-7 TRBV10-2 TGCGCCAGCAGTGAGTTTAGCTCCTACGAGCAGTACTTC CASSEFSSYEQYF
once TRBD2 TRBJ2-7 TRBV5-1 TGCGCCAGCAGCCTTAGGACTAGCGGCTCCTACGAGCAGTACTTC CASSLRTSGSYEQYF
NA NA TRBJ1-2 TRBV5-8 TGTGCCAGCAGCTTGATGGGTGGCTACACCTTC CASSLMGGYTF
NA NA TRBJ1-4 TRBV30 TGTGCCTGGAGGCGGGGGGCTCGGGGCAGATTAGGTGAAAAACTGTTTTTT CAWRRGARGRLGEKLFF